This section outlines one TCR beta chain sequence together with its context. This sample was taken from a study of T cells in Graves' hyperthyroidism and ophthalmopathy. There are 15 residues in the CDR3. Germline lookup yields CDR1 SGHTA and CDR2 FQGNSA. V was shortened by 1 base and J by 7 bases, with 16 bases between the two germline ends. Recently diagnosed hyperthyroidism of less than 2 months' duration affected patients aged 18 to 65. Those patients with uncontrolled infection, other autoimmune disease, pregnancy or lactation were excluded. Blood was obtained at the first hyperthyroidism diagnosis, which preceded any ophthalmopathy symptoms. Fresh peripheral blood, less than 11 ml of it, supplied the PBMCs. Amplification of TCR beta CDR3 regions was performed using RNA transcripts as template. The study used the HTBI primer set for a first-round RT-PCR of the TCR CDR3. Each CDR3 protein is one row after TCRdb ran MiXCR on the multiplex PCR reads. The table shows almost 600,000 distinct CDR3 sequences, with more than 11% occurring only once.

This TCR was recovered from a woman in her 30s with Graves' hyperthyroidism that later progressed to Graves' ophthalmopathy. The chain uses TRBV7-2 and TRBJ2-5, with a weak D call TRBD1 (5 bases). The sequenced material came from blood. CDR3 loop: CASSLEQAQGVTQYF. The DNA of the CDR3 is TGTGCCAGCAGCTTAGAACAGGCCCAGGGCGTGACCCAGTACTTC.